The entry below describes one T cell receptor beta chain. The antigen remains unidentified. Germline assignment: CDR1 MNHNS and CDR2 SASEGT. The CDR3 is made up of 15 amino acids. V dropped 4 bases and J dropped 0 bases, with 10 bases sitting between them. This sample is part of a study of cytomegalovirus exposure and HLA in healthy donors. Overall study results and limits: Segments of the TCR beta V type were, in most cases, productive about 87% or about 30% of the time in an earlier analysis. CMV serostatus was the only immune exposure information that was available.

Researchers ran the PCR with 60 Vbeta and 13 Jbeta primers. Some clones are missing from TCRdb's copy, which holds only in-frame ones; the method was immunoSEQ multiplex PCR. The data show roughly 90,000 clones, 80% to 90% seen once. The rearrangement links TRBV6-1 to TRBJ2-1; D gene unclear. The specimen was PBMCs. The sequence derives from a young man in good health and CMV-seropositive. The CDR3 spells CASSAVARSYNEQFF. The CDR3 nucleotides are TGTGCCAGCAGTGCGGTCGCACGCTCCTACAATGAGCAGTTCTTC.